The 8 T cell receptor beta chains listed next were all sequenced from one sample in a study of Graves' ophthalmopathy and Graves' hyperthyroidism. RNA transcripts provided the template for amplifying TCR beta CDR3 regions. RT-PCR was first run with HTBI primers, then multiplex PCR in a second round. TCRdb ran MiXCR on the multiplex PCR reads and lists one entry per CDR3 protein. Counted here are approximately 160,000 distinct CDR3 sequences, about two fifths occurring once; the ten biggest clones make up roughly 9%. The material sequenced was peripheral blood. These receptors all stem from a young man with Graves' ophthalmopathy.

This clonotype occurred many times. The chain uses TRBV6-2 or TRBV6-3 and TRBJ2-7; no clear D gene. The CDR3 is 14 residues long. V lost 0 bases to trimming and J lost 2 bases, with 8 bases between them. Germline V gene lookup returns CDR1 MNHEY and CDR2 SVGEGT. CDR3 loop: CASSYSNTAYEQYF. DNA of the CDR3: TGTGCCAGCAGTTACTCGAACACAGCCTACGAGCAGTACTTC.

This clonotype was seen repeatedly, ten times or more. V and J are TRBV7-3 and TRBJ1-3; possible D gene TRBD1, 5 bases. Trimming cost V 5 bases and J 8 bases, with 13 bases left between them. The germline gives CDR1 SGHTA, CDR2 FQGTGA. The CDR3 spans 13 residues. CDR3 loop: CASSLLPGHTIYF. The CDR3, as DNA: TGTGCCAGCAGCCTCCTTCCGGGGCACACCATATATTTT.

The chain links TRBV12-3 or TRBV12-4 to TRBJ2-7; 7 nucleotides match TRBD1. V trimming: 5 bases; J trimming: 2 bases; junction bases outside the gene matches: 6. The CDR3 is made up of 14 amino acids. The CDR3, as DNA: TGTGCCAGCAGTATCACGGGACAGCCCTACGAGCAGTACTTC. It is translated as CASSITGQPYEQYF.

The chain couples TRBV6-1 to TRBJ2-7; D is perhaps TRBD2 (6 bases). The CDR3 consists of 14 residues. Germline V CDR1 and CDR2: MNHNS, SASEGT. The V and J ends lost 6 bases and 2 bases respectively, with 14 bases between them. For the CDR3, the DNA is TGTGCCAGCAGGGTACCGGGAGATACCTACGAGCAGTACTTC. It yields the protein CASRVPGDTYEQYF.

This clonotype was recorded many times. CDR3 sequence: CASSSRDREEETQYF. The CDR3 DNA sequence: TGTGCCAGCAGCTCAAGGGACAGGGAGGAAGAGACCCAGTACTTC. The J gene is TRBJ2-5, the V gene TRBV7-9; 9 positions match TRBD1. J gave up 3 bases and V 4 bases, and 6 bases lay outside the gene matches. Germline V CDR1 and CDR2: SEHNR, FQNEAQ (reference sequence). This CDR3 comprises 15 residues.

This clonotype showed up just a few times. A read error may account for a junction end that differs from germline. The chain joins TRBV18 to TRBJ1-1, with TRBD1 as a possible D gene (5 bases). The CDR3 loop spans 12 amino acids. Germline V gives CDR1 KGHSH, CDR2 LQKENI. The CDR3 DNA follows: TGTACCAGCTCACCGGGGGTCACTGAAGCTTTCTTT. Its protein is CTSSPGVTEAFF. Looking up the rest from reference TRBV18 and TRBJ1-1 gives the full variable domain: NAGVMQNPRHLVRRRGQEARLRCSPMKGHSHVYWYRQLPEEGLKFMVYLQKENIIDESGMPKERFSAEFPKEGPSILRIQQVVRGDSAAYFCTSSPGVTEAFFGQGTRLTVV.

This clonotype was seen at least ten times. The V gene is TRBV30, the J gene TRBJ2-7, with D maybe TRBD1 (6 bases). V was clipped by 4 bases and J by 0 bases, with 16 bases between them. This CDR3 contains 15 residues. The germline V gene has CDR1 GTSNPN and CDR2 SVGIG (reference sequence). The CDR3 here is CAWTNRAWSSYEQYF. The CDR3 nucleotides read TGTGCCTGGACCAACAGGGCCTGGAGCTCCTACGAGCAGTACTTC.

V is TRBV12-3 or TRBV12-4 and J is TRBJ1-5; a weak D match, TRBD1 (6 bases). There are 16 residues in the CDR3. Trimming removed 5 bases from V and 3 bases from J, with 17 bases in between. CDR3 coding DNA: TGTGCCAGCAGTCCCCCTCGGACAGAACACAATCAGCCCCAGCATTTT. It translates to CASSPPRTEHNQPQHF.